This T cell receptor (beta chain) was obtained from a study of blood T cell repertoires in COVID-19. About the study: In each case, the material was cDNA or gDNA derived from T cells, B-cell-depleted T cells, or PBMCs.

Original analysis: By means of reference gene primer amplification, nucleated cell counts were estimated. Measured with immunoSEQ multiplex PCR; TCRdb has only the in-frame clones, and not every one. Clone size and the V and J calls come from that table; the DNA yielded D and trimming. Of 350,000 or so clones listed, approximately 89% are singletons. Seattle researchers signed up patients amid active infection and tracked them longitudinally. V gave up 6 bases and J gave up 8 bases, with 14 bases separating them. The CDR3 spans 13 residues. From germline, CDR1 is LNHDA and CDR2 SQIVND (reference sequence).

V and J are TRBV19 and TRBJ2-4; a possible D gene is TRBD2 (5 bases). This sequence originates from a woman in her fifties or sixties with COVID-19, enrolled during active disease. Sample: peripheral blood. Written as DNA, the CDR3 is TGTGCCAGTAGCCGGGGTATGTGGGACATTCAGTACTTC. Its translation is CASSRGMWDIQYF.